Detailed here is one T cell receptor (beta chain). Its target is unknown. The data were taken from a study of blood T cells in healthy people across ages. The study, taken as a whole, reports: Age showed a roughly linear inverse relationship with TCR beta diversity per million T cells.

The total RNA that was extracted per sample amounted to at least 5.5 micrograms. Using a J-beta primer mix together with a sample-barcoded 5' primer, a second PCR was run for roughly 7 to 12 cycles. Each cDNA molecule, via a template-switch adaptor with 12 random nucleotides, was tagged. All samples gave at least 2.5 million CDR3-containing paired-end reads. TCRdb ran MiXCR on the 5' RACE reads and lists one entry per CDR3 protein. Of hundreds of thousands of distinct CDR3 sequences listed, about half are singletons. This TCR was sampled from a man between 60 and 70 years old in good health. Input material: blood.

CDR3 region: CASSLRWGDGYTF. In DNA form, the CDR3 reads TGTGCCAGCAGCCTAAGGTGGGGAGACGGCTACACCTTC. This sequence joins TRBV11-2 and TRBJ1-2; no firm D call. CDR1 and CDR2 from the germline V gene are SGHAT and FQNNGV. V was trimmed by 5 bases and J by 8 bases, leaving 15 bases between them. The CDR3 runs 13 residues.